One sample yielded the 10 T cell receptor beta chains listed below, sequenced in a study of regulatory T cells in long-lasting Graves disease. Time point here: newly diagnosed GD, antithyroid drugs for less than 3 months. PBMC RNA was the source of the TCR library. Both iRepertoire HTBI primers and Arm-PCR of CDR3 regions were used to build the TCR beta libraries. TCRdb re-analysed the multiplex PCR reads in MiXCR, keeping a single row per CDR3 protein. The sample shows about 540,000 distinct CDR3 sequences, approximately 15% of them seen only once. The same sample was also studied in work on T cells in Graves' hyperthyroidism and ophthalmopathy.

The sequencing here drew on peripheral blood mononuclear cells (PBMCs), taken at new diagnosis, from a patient treated with antithyroid drugs. The receptors derive from a man aged 25-45 years with Graves disease.

This clonotype was seen repeatedly, ten times or more. The V gene is TRBV20-1, the J gene TRBJ1-5, with D possibly TRBD1 on 5 matching bases. The length of the CDR3 is 13 residues. In germline, CDR1 is DFQATT, CDR2 SNEGSKA (reference sequence). The germline V and J ends were trimmed by 5 bases and 2 bases, with 10 bases remaining between them. The CDR3 DNA follows: TGCAGTGCTCAGACGGGGGGCAATCAGCCCCAGCATTTT. It codes for CSAQTGGNQPQHF.

This clonotype was detected many times. The chain is built from TRBV27 and TRBJ2-2; weak D call: TRBD1 (6 bases). CDR1 and CDR2 (germline): MNHEY, SMNVEV (reference sequence). The CDR3 has 14 amino acids. Trimming pared 4 bases from V and 5 bases from J, leaving 11 bases between. CDR3 amino acids: CASSSLQGTGELFF. CDR3 coding DNA: TGTGCCAGCAGTTCTCTTCAGGGGACCGGGGAGCTGTTTTTT.

This clonotype was seen at least ten times. The V gene is TRBV2, the J gene TRBJ2-7, with unresolved D. The length of the CDR3 is 12 residues. Trimming removed 2 bases from V and 4 bases from J, with 6 bases in between. CDR1 is SNHLY and CDR2 is FYNNEI in the germline V gene. CDR3 protein: CASSELVYEQYF. The DNA of the CDR3 is TGTGCCAGCAGTGAACTGGTGTACGAGCAGTACTTC.

This clonotype came up a few times. The chain has TRBV7-2 and TRBJ2-3; TRBD2 matches at 7 bases. Germline V gives CDR1 SGHTA, CDR2 FQGNSA. Unmatched junction bases numbered 4, after V lost 6 bases and J lost 4 bases. This CDR3 has 13 residues. The CDR3 bases are TGTGCCAGCAGGGGGGGGGGGGCAGATACGCAGTATTTT. It yields the protein CASRGGGADTQYF.

This clonotype has ten or more counts. V is TRBV14 and J is TRBJ2-7, with 7 positions matching TRBD1. With V trimmed by 1 base and J by 8 bases, 5 bases remained unmatched. Germline V lookup: CDR1 SGHDN, CDR2 FVKESK. This CDR3 contains 13 residues. CDR3: CASSQVRQGKQYF. The CDR3 region has the DNA TGTGCCAGCAGCCAAGTTCGACAGGGAAAGCAGTACTTC.

This clonotype was detected a few times. Since no conserved phenylalanine or tryptophan closes the CDR3, a read error is the likely cause. The J gene is TRBJ2-7, the V gene TRBV6-1; 9 bases are shared with TRBD1. In germline, CDR1 is MNHNS, CDR2 SASEGT. CDR3 size: 14 residues. J gave up 6 bases and V 7 bases, and 10 bases lay outside the gene matches. This CDR3 reads CASTAGTGMFEQYS. CDR3 DNA sequence: TGTGCCAGCACCGCGGGGACAGGGATGTTCGAGCAGTACTCC.

In DNA, the CDR3 is TGCGCCAGCAGCGGACGACTAGCGGGAGTGCCAGATACGCAGTATTTT. Amino acid sequence: CASSGRLAGVPDTQYF. The chain links TRBV5-1 to TRBJ2-3; TRBD2 aligns across 12 bases. Unmatched junction bases numbered 7, after V lost 4 bases and J lost 4 bases. Germline assignment: CDR1 SGHRS and CDR2 YFSETQ. This CDR3 comprises 16 residues.

This clonotype has ten or more counts. V and J are TRBV6-1 and TRBJ1-3; no firm D call. CDR3 length equals 14 residues. V lost 5 bases and J lost 2, with 10 bases in between. Germline V lookup: CDR1 MNHNS, CDR2 SASEGT. The CDR3 loop reads CASSPTRAGNTIYF. Here the CDR3 DNA reads TGTGCCAGCAGTCCGACGAGGGCTGGAAACACCATATATTTT.

V is TRBV2 and J is TRBJ2-7; D perhaps matches TRBD2 (6 bases). V dropped 8 bases and J dropped 7 bases, with 18 bases sitting between them. The CDR3 extends over 13 amino acids. The germline gives CDR1 SNHLY, CDR2 FYNNEI. The CDR3 sequence: CASRPGTSFEQYF. The CDR3, as DNA: TGTGCCAGCCGCCCCGGGACTTCCTTTGAGCAGTACTTC. Combining the CDR3 with reference TRBV2 and TRBJ2-7 gives the whole variable domain EPEVTQTPSHQVTQMGQEVILRCVPISNHLYFYWYRQILGQKVEFLVSFYNNEISEKSEIFDDQFSVERPDGSNFTLKIRSTKLEDSAMYFCASRPGTSFEQYFGPGTRLTVT.

In its sample, this clonotype was seen many times. The chain carries TRBV2 and TRBJ2-2; 8 bases agree with TRBD1. This CDR3 is built from 13 residues. CDR1 SNHLY and CDR2 FYNNEI come from the germline V gene. V shed 11 bases, J shed 3 bases, and the junction held 5 bases outside the gene matches. This chain's CDR3 is CASGGEDTGELFF. The CDR3, as DNA: TGTGCCTCAGGGGGCGAGGACACCGGGGAGCTGTTTTTT.